The 23 T cell receptor beta chains reported below all come from one sample, sequenced in a study of blood T cell repertoires in COVID-19. Data came from immunoSEQ multiplex PCR; TCRdb stores just in-frame clones and leaves some out. The sample holds over 150,000 clones; almost 85% are singletons and the top ten take 6.9%. Sequencing was carried out using peripheral blood. These receptor sequences come from a human donor with acute or convalescent COVID-19. The donor label of this sample is uncertain.

V and J are TRBV6-6 and TRBJ1-4; 11 nucleotides match TRBD1. CDR1 and CDR2 (germline): MNHNY, SVGAGI (reference sequence). The CDR3 is 14 amino acids. The J segment lost 8 bases and the V segment lost 4 bases, leaving 3 bases of the junction unmatched. The CDR3 is CASSFGQGAEKLFF. The CDR3 DNA follows: TGTGCCAGCAGTTTCGGACAGGGGGCGGAAAAACTGTTTTTT.

The J gene is TRBJ1-3, the V gene TRBV5-8; D perhaps matches TRBD1 (6 bases). Germline V gene sequence: CDR1 SGHTS, CDR2 YDEGEE. This CDR3 contains 15 residues. V was shortened by 2 bases and J by 4 bases, with 13 bases between the two germline ends. The CDR3 DNA sequence: TGTGCCAGCAGCTTCTCAGGGGTTGTCGGAAACACCATATATTTT. It translates to CASSFSGVVGNTIYF.

This clone was observed at least ten times. CDR3 DNA: TGTGCCAGCAGCCCCTCGACAGGGCCCAGCTCTGGGGCCAACGTCCTGACTTTC. As protein: CASSPSTGPSSGANVLTF. This chain uses TRBV5-6 with TRBJ2-6; the match to TRBD1 covers 7 bases. The V gene end was trimmed by 4 bases and the J gene end by 0 bases; junction bases not matched to a gene: 10. The CDR3 runs to 18 residues. CDR1 and CDR2 from the germline V gene are SGHDT and YYEEEE.

The chain carries TRBV24-1 and TRBJ2-1; TRBD2 agrees at 8 bases. Germline assignment: CDR1 KGHDR and CDR2 SFDVKD. The junction had 0 bases not matched to a gene; V was cut back by 0 bases and J by 0 bases. The CDR3 runs 16 residues. The CDR3 nucleotides read TGTGCCACCAGTGATTTGAGCGGGGGCTCCTACAATGAGCAGTTCTTC. Residues: CATSDLSGGSYNEQFF.

This chain connects TRBV2 to TRBJ2-7; D uncertain. From germline, CDR1 is SNHLY and CDR2 FYNNEI. V lost 7 bases and J lost 4, with 17 bases in between. This CDR3 is built from 14 residues. This CDR3 is CASNPTVSRYEQYF. In DNA form, the CDR3 reads TGTGCCAGCAACCCGACGGTTAGCCGTTACGAGCAGTACTTC.

The chain recombines TRBV29-1 with TRBJ2-5; D is undetermined. CDR1 is SQVTM and CDR2 is ANQGSEA in the germline V gene. This CDR3 has 13 amino acids. V was clipped by 6 bases and J by 9 bases, with 20 bases between them. DNA for the CDR3: TGCAGCGTCCAAAGAGGTGACGTTCAGTCCCAGTACTTC. This gives the protein CSVQRGDVQSQYF.

This chain connects TRBV7-2 to TRBJ2-7, with 10 bases lining up with TRBD2. The V and J ends lost 4 bases and 7 bases, in that order; junction bases with no gene match: 16. This CDR3 region has 17 residues. The germline V gene has CDR1 SGHTA and CDR2 FQGNSA. CDR3 coding DNA: TGTGCCAGCAGCTCTTCCGGGCTAGCGGGAGTAACATCTGAGCAGTACTTC. This gives the protein CASSSSGLAGVTSEQYF.

This clone was counted only a few times. The chain couples TRBV7-3 to TRBJ1-1; D gene unclear. Germline V gene data show CDR1 as SGHTA and CDR2 as FQGTGA. This CDR3 is built from 13 residues. The V and J ends lost 5 bases and 4 bases respectively, with 11 bases between them. The DNA of the CDR3 is TGTGCCAGCAGCCCCGGGGTTGGCACTGAAGCTTTCTTT. It yields the protein CASSPGVGTEAFF.

This chain uses TRBV6-5 with TRBJ2-7, with D perhaps matching TRBD2 (5 bases). V lost 0 bases and J lost 7, with 16 bases in between. Germline-derived CDR1 and CDR2 are MNHEY and SVGAGI. The CDR3 is 15 residues long. The CDR3 coding sequence is TGTGCCAGCAGTTACTCGAATCCATCGACGGGGGAGCAGTACTTC. Residues: CASSYSNPSTGEQYF.

The rearrangement uses TRBV19 and TRBJ1-1; 7 positions agree with TRBD1. Germline values: CDR1 LNHDA, CDR2 SQIVND (reference sequence). This CDR3 is 13 amino acids long. V was pared by 6 bases and J by 5 bases, with 6 bases of the junction left unmatched. The CDR3 sequence is CASRETGRTEAFF. CDR3 in DNA: TGTGCCAGTAGGGAGACAGGGCGGACTGAAGCTTTCTTT.

The chain has TRBV27 and TRBJ2-1; TRBD1 matches 7 bases. From germline, CDR1 is MNHEY and CDR2 SMNVEV (reference sequence). With V trimmed by 8 bases and J by 0 bases, 10 bases remained unmatched. There are 16 residues in the CDR3. Written as DNA, the CDR3 is TGTGCCAGCGGGATTTCCGGGACAGTCTCCTACAATGAGCAGTTCTTC. Translation: CASGISGTVSYNEQFF.

This rearrangement joins TRBV5-1 to TRBJ2-6, with 8 bases lining up with TRBD1. Germline CDR1 SGHRS, CDR2 YFSETQ. The V segment lost 4 bases and the J segment 3 bases; nucleotides outside the gene matches: 6. The CDR3 totals 16 residues. CDR3 nucleotides: TGCGCCAGCAGCCCCGGACAGGGAGATGGGGCCAACGTCCTGACTTTC. Protein product: CASSPGQGDGANVLTF.

The DNA for the CDR3 is TGTGCCATCAGTGAGCCCCGGGCCAAGGGGGTGTCAGATACGCAGTATTTT. This sequence encodes CAISEPRAKGVSDTQYF. The rearrangement links TRBV10-3 to TRBJ2-3; D possibly corresponds to TRBD1 (6 bases). CDR3 length: 17 amino acids. V lost 2 bases to trimming and J lost 4 bases, with 19 bases between them. Germline V gives CDR1 ENHRY, CDR2 SYGVKD.

This rearrangement joins TRBV3-1 (or the pseudogene TRBV3-2) to TRBJ2-7; TRBD1 aligns across 9 bases. V gave up 6 bases and J gave up 4 bases; unmatched junction bases: 10. The CDR3 totals 15 residues. Germline lookup yields CDR1 LGHDT and CDR2 YNNKEL (reference sequence). Here the CDR3 reads CASRGTDRGGYEQYF. CDR3 DNA sequence: TGTGCCAGCAGGGGTACGGACAGGGGAGGGTACGAGCAGTACTTC.

V usage is TRBV21-1 and J usage is TRBJ2-5; the DNA was not compared with TRBD2, the D call given in the table. TRBV21-1 is given as a pseudogene. The CDR3 has 19 residues. This CDR3 is CASVPICGSWEGPEETQYF. Here the CDR3 DNA reads TGTGCCAGCGTGCCCATCTGCGGGAGTTGGGAGGGGCCAGAAGAGACCCAGTACTTC.

CDR3 bases: TGTGCCAGCAGTTACTCGGGACTCCTTAACTATGGCTACACCTTC. Translating it yields CASSYSGLLNYGYTF. The chain joins TRBV6-5 to TRBJ1-2, with D maybe TRBD1 (5 bases). This CDR3 is built from 15 residues. Trimming left V 0 bases short and J 1 base short, with 9 bases between. Germline V gene lookup returns CDR1 MNHEY and CDR2 SVGAGI.

The chain carries TRBV4-3 and TRBJ2-3; D is unclear. The CDR3 is 15 residues long. With 0 bases removed from V and 5 bases from J, the gap between germline ends came to 12 bases. CDR1 and CDR2 from the germline V gene are LGHNA and YSLEER. In DNA form, the CDR3 reads TGCGCCAGCAGCCAAGATGTGACCAGAGGAGATACGCAGTATTTT. Its translation: CASSQDVTRGDTQYF.

V usage is TRBV15 and J usage is TRBJ2-3, with 9 bases lining up with TRBD2. This CDR3 comprises 16 residues. The germline V gene encodes CDR1 LNHNV and CDR2 YYDKDF (reference sequence). Losses at the gene ends were 1 base for V and 2 bases for J; bases not matched to a gene: 4. The DNA for the CDR3 is TGTGCCACCAGCAGAGCGACTAGCGGATCCACAGATACGCAGTATTTT. This codes for CATSRATSGSTDTQYF.

The chain recombines TRBV5-1 with TRBJ2-3; 7 nucleotides line up with TRBD2. Germline V gene sequence: CDR1 SGHRS, CDR2 YFSETQ. After removal of 4 bases from V and 3 bases from J, the junction contained 11 bases not matched to a gene. The CDR3 is 16 residues long. The CDR3 nucleotides are TGCGCCAGCAGCCAAGGGGTGAAAGCGGGAACAGATACGCAGTATTTT. Protein: CASSQGVKAGTDTQYF.

This sequence joins TRBV12-3 or TRBV12-4 and TRBJ2-7; D call uncertain. Deletions cut 6 bases from V and 3 bases from J, with 9 bases between. The CDR3 is 12 residues long. This chain's CDR3 is CASSRFYYEQYF. CDR3 bases: TGTGCCAGCAGCCGCTTCTACTACGAGCAGTACTTC.

The genes are TRBV14 and TRBJ1-5; D is undetermined. Trimming took off 4 bases at V and 7 bases at J, with 11 bases between the two ends. CDR3 length equals 13 residues. Germline V CDR1 and CDR2: SGHDN, FVKESK. The CDR3 loop is CASSLSDGQPQHF. The DNA of the CDR3 is TGTGCCAGCAGCCTTTCAGACGGGCAGCCCCAGCATTTT.

The genes are TRBV20-1 and TRBJ1-2, with D unclear. The CDR3 totals 8 residues. Germline lookup yields CDR1 DFQATT and CDR2 SNEGSKA (reference sequence). The V end was cut by 6 bases, the J end by 13 bases, with 9 bases between. This CDR3 is CSARPGTF. DNA of the CDR3: TGCAGTGCCCGTCCCGGCACCTTC.

In its sample, this clone was seen a few times. CDR3 coding DNA: TGTGCCAGCAGCTTAGAAGCCACGGAGAAGCAGTACTTC. This encodes CASSLEATEKQYF. The chain employs TRBV11-3 and TRBJ2-7; D gene uncertain. CDR1 SGHNT and CDR2 YENEEA come from the germline V gene. V gave up 0 bases and J gave up 8 bases, with 11 bases separating them. The CDR3 runs 13 residues.